What follows describes a single TCR beta chain. Its antigen is currently unknown. Sequencing of the DNA from cultured CD4+ T cells was carried out with the Oncomine TCR Beta short-read assay. TCRdb reprocessed the PCR reads with MiXCR, giving one entry per CDR3 protein. The sample has roughly 20,000 distinct CDR3 sequences; around 62% are singletons. The CDR3 extends over 15 amino acids. V was clipped by 0 bases and J by 1 base, with 10 bases between them. Germline lookup yields CDR1 SGHNT and CDR2 YYREEE (reference sequence). The entry originates in a study of vaccination and CD4 T cells after COVID-19. Study-wide context: Convalescents were six males and four females, two of them Hispanic. The cells were exposed to overlapping spike peptides originating from SARS-CoV-2, HCoV-NL63, HCoV-OC43 and HCoV-229E for stimulation.

The treatment was: roughly ten-day PBMC culture with coronavirus spike peptide pools or control peptides (ViraFEST assay). Once peptide pools had expanded antigen-specific T cells, ViraFEST sequenced TCRs. V is TRBV5-4 and J is TRBJ2-5; D gene uncertain. The sequences come from CD4+ T cells from blood, cultured in vitro, collected before SARS-CoV-2 vaccination. The sequence was collected from a human donor who received a COVID-19 vaccine. The CDR3 here is CASSLEVGIQETQYF. CDR3 bases: TGTGCCAGCAGCTTGGAAGTGGGGATCCAAGAGACCCAGTACTTC.